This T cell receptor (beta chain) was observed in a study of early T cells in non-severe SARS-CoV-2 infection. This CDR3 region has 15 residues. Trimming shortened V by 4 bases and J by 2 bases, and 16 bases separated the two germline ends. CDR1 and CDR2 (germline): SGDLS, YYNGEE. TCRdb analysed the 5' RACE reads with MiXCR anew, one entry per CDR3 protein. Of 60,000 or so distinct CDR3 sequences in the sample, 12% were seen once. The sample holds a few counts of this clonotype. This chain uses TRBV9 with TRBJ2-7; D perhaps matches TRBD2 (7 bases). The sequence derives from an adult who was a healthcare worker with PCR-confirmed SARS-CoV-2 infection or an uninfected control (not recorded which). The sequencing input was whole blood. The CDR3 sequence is CASSRGGGQTYEQYF. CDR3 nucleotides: TGTGCCAGCAGCCGAGGGGGGGGCCAGACCTACGAGCAGTACTTC. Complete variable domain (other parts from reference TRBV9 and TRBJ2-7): DSGVTQTPKHLITATGQRVTLRCSPRSGDLSVYWYQQSLDQGLQFLIQYYNGEERAKGNILERFSAQQFPDLHSELNLSSLELGDSALYFCASSRGGGQTYEQYFGPGTRLTVT.